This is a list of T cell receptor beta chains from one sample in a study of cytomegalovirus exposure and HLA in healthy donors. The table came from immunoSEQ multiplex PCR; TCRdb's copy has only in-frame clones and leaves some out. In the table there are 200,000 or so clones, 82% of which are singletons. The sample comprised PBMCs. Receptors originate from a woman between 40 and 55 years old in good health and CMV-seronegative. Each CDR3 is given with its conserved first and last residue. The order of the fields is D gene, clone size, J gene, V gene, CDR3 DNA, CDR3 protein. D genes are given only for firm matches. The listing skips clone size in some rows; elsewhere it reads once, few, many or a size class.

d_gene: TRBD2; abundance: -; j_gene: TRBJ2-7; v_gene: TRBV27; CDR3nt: TGTGCCAGCAGTCCACGGGAGGGGTGGTACGAGCAGTACTTC; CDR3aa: CASSPREGWYEQYF
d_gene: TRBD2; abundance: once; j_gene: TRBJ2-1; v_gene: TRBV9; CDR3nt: TGTGCCAGCAGCGCAACCGGGACTAGGTACAATGAGCAGTTCTTC; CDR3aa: CASSATGTRYNEQFF
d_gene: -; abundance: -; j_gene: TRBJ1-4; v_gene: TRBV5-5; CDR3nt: TGTGCCAGCAGCCCGGGAACCGGTGAAAAACTGTTTTTT; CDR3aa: CASSPGTGEKLFF
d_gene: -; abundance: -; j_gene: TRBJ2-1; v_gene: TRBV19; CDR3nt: TGTGCCAGTAGTATGGGAGGCTCGACCTACAATGAGCAGTTCTTC; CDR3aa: CASSMGGSTYNEQFF
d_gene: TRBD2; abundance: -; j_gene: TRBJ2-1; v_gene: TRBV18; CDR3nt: TGTGCCAGCTCACCGGCGGGAGTAGGTAATGAGCAGTTCTTC; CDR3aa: CASSPAGVGNEQFF
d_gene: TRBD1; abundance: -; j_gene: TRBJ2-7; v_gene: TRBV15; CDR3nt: TGTGCCACCAGCGTTACCGGGACAGGATTATACGAGCAGTACTTC; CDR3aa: CATSVTGTGLYEQYF
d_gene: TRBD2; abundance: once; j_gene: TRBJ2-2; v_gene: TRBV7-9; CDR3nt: TGTGCCAGCAGCTTAGTAGCGGGACCGAGGACCGGGGAGCTGTTTTTT; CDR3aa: CASSLVAGPRTGELFF
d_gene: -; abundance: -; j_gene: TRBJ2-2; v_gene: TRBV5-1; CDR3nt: TGCGCCAGCAGACTGTCCACCGCAGGCACCGGGGAGCTGTTTTTT; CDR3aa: CASRLSTAGTGELFF
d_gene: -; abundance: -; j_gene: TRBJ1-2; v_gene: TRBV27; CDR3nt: TGTGCCAGCAGTTTATCGATGGGGACACGAATTTATGGCTACACCTTC; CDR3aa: CASSLSMGTRIYGYTF
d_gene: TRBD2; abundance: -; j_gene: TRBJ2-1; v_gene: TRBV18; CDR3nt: TGTGCCAGCTCACCCCGACTAGCGGCCCTCAATGAGCAGTTCTTC; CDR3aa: CASSPRLAALNEQFF
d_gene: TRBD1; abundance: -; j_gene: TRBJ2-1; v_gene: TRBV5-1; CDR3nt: TGCGCCAGCAGCCCCGCCCTAGGACAGGGGACAAATGAGCAGTTCTTC; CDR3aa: CASSPALGQGTNEQFF
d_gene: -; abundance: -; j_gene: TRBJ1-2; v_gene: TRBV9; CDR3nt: TGTGCCAGCAGCCCCACCCCGAGGGGGGGAGGCTACACCTTC; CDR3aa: CASSPTPRGGGYTF
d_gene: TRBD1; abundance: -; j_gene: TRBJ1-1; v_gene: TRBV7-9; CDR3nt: TGTGCCAGCAGCTTATATAGAGGACAGGGAAGTAACACTGAAGCTTTCTTT; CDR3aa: CASSLYRGQGSNTEAFF
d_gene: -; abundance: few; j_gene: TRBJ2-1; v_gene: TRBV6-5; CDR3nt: TGTGCCAGCGGCAGGACTGAAAATGAGCAGTTCTTC; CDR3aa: CASGRTENEQFF
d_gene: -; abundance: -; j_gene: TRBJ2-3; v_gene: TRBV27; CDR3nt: TGTGCCAGCAGTTTTTATTCCCCCACAGGGCGCCCCAGAGCAGATACGCAGTATTTT; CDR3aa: CASSFYSPTGRPRADTQYF
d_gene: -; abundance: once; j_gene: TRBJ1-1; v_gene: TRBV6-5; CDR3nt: TGTGCCAGCAGTTTACTGGGCAACAGGGCTAACACTGAAGCTTTCTTT; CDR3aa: CASSLLGNRANTEAFF
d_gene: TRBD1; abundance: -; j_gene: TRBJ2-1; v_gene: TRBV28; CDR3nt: TGTGCCAGCAGTTTATGGGGACAGGGGAAGCACAATGAGCAGTTCTTC; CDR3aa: CASSLWGQGKHNEQFF
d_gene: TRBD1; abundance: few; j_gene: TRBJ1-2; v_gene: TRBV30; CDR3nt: TGTGCCTGGAGCAGACAGGGGGCTGGCTATGGCTACACCTTC; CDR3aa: CAWSRQGAGYGYTF
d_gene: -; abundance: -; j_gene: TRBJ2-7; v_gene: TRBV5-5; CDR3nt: TGTGCCAGCAGTCCCGACTTATATGGGCAGTACTTC; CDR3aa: CASSPDLYGQYF
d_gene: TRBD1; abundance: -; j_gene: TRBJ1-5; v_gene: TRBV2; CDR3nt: TGTGCCAGCAGTGCCGGGACAGCTAATCAGCCCCAGCATTTT; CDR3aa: CASSAGTANQPQHF
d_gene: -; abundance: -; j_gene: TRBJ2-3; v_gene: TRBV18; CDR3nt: TGTGCCAGCTCATCCAGGCAGGTGGATACGCAGTATTTT; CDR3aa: CASSSRQVDTQYF
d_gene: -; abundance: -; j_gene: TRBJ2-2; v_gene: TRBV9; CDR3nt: TGTGCCAGCAGCTTGCGAGGGGCGGGAAACACCGGGGAGCTGTTTTTT; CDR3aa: CASSLRGAGNTGELFF
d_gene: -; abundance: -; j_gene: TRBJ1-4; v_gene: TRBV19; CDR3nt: TGTGCCAGTAGTCCCCATCCGGGGGAAAAACTGTTTTTT; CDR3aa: CASSPHPGEKLFF
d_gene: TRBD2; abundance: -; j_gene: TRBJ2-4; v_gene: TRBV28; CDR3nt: TGTGCCAGCAGTCCAGACGCCTTAGCGGGACTAGCCAAAAACATTCAGTACTTC; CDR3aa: CASSPDALAGLAKNIQYF
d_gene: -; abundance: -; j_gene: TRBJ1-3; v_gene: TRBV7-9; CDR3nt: TGTGCCAGCAGCCCGGCACAGGAAGCCTCTGGAAACACCATATATTTT; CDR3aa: CASSPAQEASGNTIYF